The present TCR beta chain was sequenced within a study of regulatory T cells in long-lasting Graves disease (dated by TCRdb to the early 2020s). A note on the overall study: In the newly diagnosed Graves' disease group, patients had been taking antithyroid drugs for less than 3 months. This study used TCR sequencing and RNA sequencing of peripheral blood to compare persistent Graves' disease patients against newly diagnosed Graves' disease patients. The study took place in China and was registered as a clinical trial. A total of around 35 samples underwent TCR sequencing: about 13 from persistent and around 20 from newly diagnosed Graves' disease patients.

The time point tag for this specimen amounts to: newly diagnosed GD, antithyroid drugs for less than 3 months. RNA was extracted from PBMCs in TRIzol for both TCR sequencing and RNA sequencing. The diagnosis of Graves' disease was made according to American Thyroid Association guidelines. Patients were recruited from an endocrinology department in Xi'an, China. Each patient gave about 10 milliliters of peripheral blood, collected in an EDTA anticoagulant tube. Ficoll Paque Plus density gradient separation was used to isolate PBMCs, and no further T cell sorting was performed. An Agilent 2100 Bioanalyzer and agarose gel were used to check RNA quality, and a NanoDrop 2000 was used to measure RNA concentration. Libraries were made using multiplex PCR. Instrument used: Illumina HiSeq 4000. TCR beta libraries were built with iRepertoire HTBI primers and Arm-PCR amplification of CDR3 regions. PCR products were gel purified before sequencing. The authors processed their data as follows. Gene usage analysis of CDR3 amino acid clonotypes used the 50 to 70 TRBV and 12 to 15 TRBJ segments found across samples. Filtered high-quality paired reads were merged into contigs using COPE and FqMerger. BLAST was used to align contigs to IMGT TRBV, TRBD and TRBJ reference genes, and CDR3 was defined according to IMGT. Any clonotype with a frequency above 0.1% was classified as a highly expanded clone. Repertoire diversity was measured by Shannon entropy, and V-J evenness by the Gini coefficient. A clonotype found in more than one individual was treated as public. The public sequencing data were trimmed at Q25 with fastp and processed into clonotypes with MiXCR by TCRdb, which kept only in-frame beta chains. Rows are unified per CDR3 protein, each entry keeping the most common DNA and genes. These V and J calls originate from TCRdb's pipeline instead of the authors' own analysis. Present in this sample are about 420,000 distinct CDR3 sequences, roughly 17% of which were seen just once. The ten biggest clones cover around a quarter of the sample.

Remarks on this clonotype: The antigen it recognizes is unknown. Nothing much larger sits one base from this clone, and base qualities are not available.

CDR1 and CDR2 are read off the germline V gene (reference sequence) as SEHNR and FQNEAQ. V drops 5 bases and J drops 7 bases, leaving 15 bases in between. The CDR3 numbers 14 residues from cysteine through phenylalanine. Left in the record is the CDR3 DNA by itself, 42 bases read in frame from the first base. Summary of the overall study and its limitations: Only peripheral blood was studied, because thyroid tissue, the primary lesion, was inaccessible. Only the TCR beta chain was sequenced and analyzed. The authors acknowledged the small sample size as a limitation that may reduce accuracy. Patients with persistent disease shared more public clonotypes (approximately 2,500) than newly diagnosed patients did (966). Persistent disease showed preferential use of TRBV28, TRBJ1-2 and TRBJ2-5, whereas newly diagnosed disease favored TRBV20-1 and TRBJ2-1. Persistent Graves' disease patients showed lower TCR Shannon entropy and fewer highly expanded clones than newly diagnosed patients, suggesting clonal expansion.

The same sample was also studied in work on T cells in Graves' hyperthyroidism and ophthalmopathy. The second investigation adds: Stable Graves' hyperthyroidism was defined as the absence of progression to ophthalmopathy over 18 months of follow-up. Hyperthyroidism patients were newly diagnosed, with disease duration under 2 months, and aged 18 to 65 years. The study excluded patients with uncontrolled infections, other autoimmune diseases, pregnancy or lactation. Diagnoses relied on clinical symptoms, serum thyroxine and TRAb, thyroid ultrasound and orbital computed tomography. The first round of RT-PCR for the TCR CDR3 was performed with the HTBI primer set and the Qiagen OneStep RT-PCR kit. Most expanded thyroid clonotypes (frequency above 0.001) were also detected in blood, suggesting blood repertoires may reflect thyroid immune responses. A 13 V-J signature model separated ophthalmopathy from stable hyperthyroidism, with around 90% sensitivity and just under 84% specificity in cross-validation and 80%/75% in testing. During validation, the model predicted progression to ophthalmopathy a median of approximately 6.5 months ahead of onset, with almost 71% sensitivity and more than 72% specificity. To identify distinguishing TCR V-J signatures, a discovery cohort of around 98 patients was used, comprising 40 to 45 with Graves' ophthalmopathy and 55 to 65 with stable Graves' hyperthyroidism. Whether ophthalmopathy could be predicted prospectively was tested in an independent validation cohort made up of approximately 19 hyperthyroidism patients plus 17 patients who later progressed to ophthalmopathy. The 75 to 100 discovery patients were divided at random into training and test sets in a 7:3 ratio. The study also compared thyroid tissue and blood T-cell repertoires from about 6 Graves' hyperthyroidism patients. After blood sampling, hyperthyroidism patients were treated with methimazole at a starting dose of 30 mg daily, and ophthalmopathy patients were treated with high-dose intravenous methylprednisolone. The libraries were constructed in a second round of multiplex PCR and then size-selected and purified. Paired-end sequencing of the libraries was performed with 100 bp reads on an Illumina HiSeq2000. SOAPnuke was used to process the raw data, throwing out any read that contained adapters or uncalled bases, had a mean Phred below 15, or lacked an exact constant-primer or identifier match. COPE v1.2.5 was used to merge the high-quality paired reads, and each unique nucleotide sequence was defined as a clonotype. Clonotypes were aligned to IMGT TRBV, TRBD and TRBJ reference segments using MiTCR v1.1. The analysis was restricted to V-J combinations with a frequency above 0.0001, which together covered 99% to 99.2% of the repertoires. The TCS score was defined as F50 (clonal expansion) divided by E x V (chaos), with BLOSUM62-based TCRdist calculated between CDR3 peptides within each V-J. Welch's t-statistics and random forest reduced 500 to 550 V-J features to 13, which were used in a naive Bayes classifier (R e1071). Sample size was not statistically predetermined, and blinding of investigators to group allocation was not performed. According to the paper, TCR Vbeta CDR3 sequencing was carried out on about 140 peripheral blood samples, which came from 40 to 45 ophthalmopathy, fewer than 80 hyperthyroidism and some 17 progressor patients.

This TCR was sampled from a woman under 30 with Graves disease. Donor details come from another sample of the same person, matched by shared clones. The specimen was peripheral blood mononuclear cells (PBMCs), collected at new diagnosis, from a patient treated with antithyroid drugs. The sequence is built from TRBV7-9 and TRBJ2-1; TRBD2 is perhaps the D gene, given 5 matching bases. The DNA sequence is as follows: TGTGCCAGCAGCCGGATAGGGAGTAAGAATGAGCAGTTCTTC. Its amino acids are CASSRIGSKNEQFF.